Shown below are 8 T cell receptor beta chains from a single sample sequenced in a study of human T cells and chemical hapten exposure. One entry per CDR3 protein, called by TCRdb with MiXCR from the RACE reads. The repertoire holds about 80,000 distinct CDR3 sequences, with less than 15% as singletons. Time point meaning: pre-sensitization, week 0. Treatment meaning: therapeutic diphenylcyclopropenone sensitization with weekly scalp DPC. The starting material was whole blood, obtained in connection with sensitization to the hapten diphenylcyclopropenone (DPC). All receptors derive from a woman between 50 and 59 years old with alopecia areata. Some clones in this sample may be carry-over from other donors' samples.

This clonotype has ten or more counts. This chain connects TRBV4-2 to TRBJ2-1, with no clear D. Trimming pared 0 bases from V and 6 bases from J, leaving 9 bases between. This CDR3 has 14 residues. Germline CDR1 and CDR2: LGHNA and YNFKEQ. The CDR3 DNA reads as TGTGCCAGCAGCCAAGATGGGTCGGTCAATGAGCAGTTCTTC. Its protein product is CASSQDGSVNEQFF.

This clonotype was counted between two and nine times. The genes are TRBV7-2 and TRBJ1-5; no firm D call. Germline V CDR1 and CDR2: SGHTA, FQGNSA. This CDR3 is built from 14 residues. V lost 3 bases, J lost 1 base, and 7 bases lay in between. For the CDR3, the DNA is TGTGCCAGCAGCTTCAGGAGAAGCAATCAGCCCCAGCATTTT. It encodes CASSFRRSNQPQHF.

V gene TRBV5-5 combines with J gene TRBJ1-1, with D possibly matching TRBD1 (6 bases). The length of the CDR3 is 15 residues. Germline CDR1 SGHKS, CDR2 YYEKEE (reference sequence). The germline V and J ends were trimmed by 0 bases and 5 bases, with 14 bases remaining between them. DNA of the CDR3: TGTGCCAGCAGCTTGGAAGGGGGGAGATGGACTGAAGCTTTCTTT. Residues: CASSLEGGRWTEAFF. The variable domain in full, completed from reference TRBV5-5 and TRBJ1-1, reads DAGVTQSPTHLIKTRGQQVTLRCSPISGHKSVSWYQQVLGQGPQFIFQYYEKEERGRGNFPDRFSARQFPNYSSELNVNALLLGDSALYLCASSLEGGRWTEAFFGQGTRLTVV.

CDR3 DNA: TGTGCCAGCAGCCAAGTGGGGACAGGGGGCTCGACTGAAGCTTTCTTT. Protein product: CASSQVGTGGSTEAFF. The chain combines TRBV14 with TRBJ1-1; 12 nucleotides align to TRBD1. CDR1 and CDR2 from the germline V gene are SGHDN and FVKESK. With 1 base clipped from V and 5 bases from J, the junction kept 5 bases outside the gene matches. The CDR3 loop spans 16 amino acids.

This clonotype has only a few counts. The chain employs TRBV7-2 and TRBJ1-2; D gene uncertain. The CDR3 has 12 amino acids. Trimming shortened V by 5 bases and J by 7 bases, and 11 bases separated the two germline ends. Germline V gene lookup returns CDR1 SGHTA and CDR2 FQGNSA. The DNA for the CDR3 is TGTGCCAGCAGCGGCGGGCAGGCTGGCTACACCTTC. Its protein is CASSGGQAGYTF. Variable domain in full (rest from reference TRBV7-2 and TRBJ1-2): GAGVSQSPSNKVTEKGKDVELRCDPISGHTALYWYRQSLGQGLEFLIYFQGNSAPDKSGLPSDRFSAERTGGSVSTLTIQRTQQEDSAVYLCASSGGQAGYTFGSGTRLTVV.

This clonotype was counted only a few times. The CDR3 here is CASSRGTSGTDTQYF. In DNA, the CDR3 is TGTGCCAGCTCGAGAGGGACTAGCGGCACAGATACGCAGTATTTT. J is TRBJ2-3 and V is TRBV11-2, with 10 bases aligning to TRBD2. The ends lost 8 bases at V and 1 base at J; junction bases unmatched: 6. The CDR3 is 15 amino acids. Germline CDR1 reads SGHAT; CDR2 reads FQNNGV.

This clonotype was recorded a few times. J is TRBJ2-1 and V is TRBV24-1, with TRBD2 identical over 12 bases. The ends lost 1 base at V and 8 bases at J; junction bases unmatched: 2. The CDR3 totals 15 residues. The germline V gene has CDR1 KGHDR and CDR2 SFDVKD. CDR3 sequence: CATSDLSSGRDEQFF. As DNA, the CDR3 is TGTGCCACCAGTGATTTATCTAGCGGGAGGGATGAGCAGTTCTTC.

This clonotype was seen more than once but under ten times. The chain employs TRBV2 and TRBJ2-3, with D tentatively TRBD2 (5 bases). Germline V lookup: CDR1 SNHLY, CDR2 FYNNEI. The germline V and J ends were trimmed by 3 bases and 3 bases, with 16 bases remaining between them. The CDR3 is 16 residues long. CDR3 bases: TGTGCCAGCAGTGACGGACTCCCGAGGACGACAGATACGCAGTATTTT. Residues: CASSDGLPRTTDTQYF.